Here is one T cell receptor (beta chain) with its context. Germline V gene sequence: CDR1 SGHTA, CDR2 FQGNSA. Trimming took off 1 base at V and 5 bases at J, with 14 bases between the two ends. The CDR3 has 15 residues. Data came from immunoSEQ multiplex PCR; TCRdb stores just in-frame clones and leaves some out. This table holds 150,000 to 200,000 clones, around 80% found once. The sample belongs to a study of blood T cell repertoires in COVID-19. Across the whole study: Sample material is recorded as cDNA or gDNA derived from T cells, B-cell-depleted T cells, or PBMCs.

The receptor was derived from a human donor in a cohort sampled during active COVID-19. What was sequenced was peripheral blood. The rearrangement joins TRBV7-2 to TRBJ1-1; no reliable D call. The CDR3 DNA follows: TGTGCCAGCAGCTTAGGGGAGTGGGCGTGGACTGAAGCTTTCTTT. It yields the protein CASSLGEWAWTEAFF.